A single sample gave rise to the 14 T cell receptor beta chains below, sequenced in a study of blood T cell repertoires in COVID-19. The table came from immunoSEQ multiplex PCR; TCRdb's copy has only in-frame clones and leaves some out. The table lists roughly 130,000 clones, roughly 90% of them singletons. Sequenced input: peripheral blood. Every receptor here comes from a human donor with COVID-19, enrolled during active disease. The donor label of this sample is uncertain.

The chain uses TRBV29-1 and TRBJ1-2, with a possible D match to TRBD1 (6 bases). Trimming cost V 3 bases and J 0 bases, with 11 bases left between them. The CDR3 has 14 amino acids. Germline CDR1 is SQVTM and CDR2 is ANQGSEA. CDR3 bases: TGCAGCGTTGATATGTGGGGGCCTAACTATGGCTACACCTTC. Translating it yields CSVDMWGPNYGYTF.

This sequence joins TRBV9 and TRBJ1-6, with 8 bases that match TRBD1. This CDR3 has 15 amino acids. The germline CDR1 and CDR2 sequences are SGDLS and YYNGEE. With 6 bases clipped from V and 6 bases from J, the junction kept 8 bases outside the gene matches. The CDR3 DNA reads TGTGCCAGCACCCTCACGGGACAGGTTAATTCACCCCTCCACTTT. It specifies CASTLTGQVNSPLHF. Full variable domain (outside the CDR3, taken from reference TRBV9 and TRBJ1-6): DSGVTQTPKHLITATGQRVTLRCSPRSGDLSVYWYQQSLDQGLQFLIQYYNGEERAKGNILERFSAQQFPDLHSELNLSSLELGDSALYFCASTLTGQVNSPLHFGNGTRLTVT.

The V gene is TRBV7-9, the J gene TRBJ2-2, with D possibly being TRBD2 (6 bases). V gave up 4 bases and J gave up 4 bases, with 19 bases separating them. CDR1 and CDR2 (germline): SEHNR, FQNEAQ (reference sequence). The CDR3 is 17 residues long. The CDR3 sequence: CASSYSPGEVSTGELFF. DNA of the CDR3: TGTGCCAGCAGCTACTCCCCCGGGGAGGTAAGCACCGGGGAGCTGTTTTTT.

The V gene is TRBV5-1, the J gene TRBJ1-2; a possible D gene is TRBD1 (5 bases). Germline CDR1 is SGHRS and CDR2 is YFSETQ. This CDR3 contains 12 residues. V gave up 0 bases and J gave up 7 bases, with 7 bases separating them. The CDR3 is CASSLGGAGYTF. The CDR3 nucleotides read TGCGCCAGCAGCTTGGGGGGCGCTGGCTACACCTTC.

The chain has TRBV6-1 and TRBJ1-2; 8 nucleotides match TRBD1. V dropped 1 base and J dropped 9; count of bases not matched to a gene: 4. This CDR3 is built from 13 residues. CDR1 and CDR2 (germline): MNHNS, SASEGT. Here the CDR3 reads CASSEGQGLRYTF. The CDR3 region has the DNA TGTGCCAGCAGTGAAGGACAGGGGTTACGCTACACCTTC.

The chain uses TRBV19 and TRBJ2-7; 7 nucleotides match TRBD1. This CDR3 region has 13 residues. CDR1 and CDR2 from the germline V gene are LNHDA and SQIVND (reference sequence). Unmatched junction bases numbered 9, after V lost 7 bases and J lost 6 bases. As DNA, the CDR3 is TGTGCCAGTACCACCTACAGGGGCGGCGAGCAGTACTTC. Its protein product is CASTTYRGGEQYF.

The V gene is TRBV2, the J gene TRBJ1-5, with 7 bases matching TRBD1. V shed 6 bases, J shed 1 base, and the junction held 6 bases outside the gene matches. The CDR3 has 15 amino acids. Germline V gene lookup returns CDR1 SNHLY and CDR2 FYNNEI. The CDR3 spells CASRWTGLSNQPQHF. Written as DNA, the CDR3 is TGTGCCAGCAGATGGACAGGTTTGAGCAATCAGCCCCAGCATTTT.

As concerns this clone: A read error may produce the germline difference seen at one junction end. The rearrangement links TRBV7-7 to TRBJ2-1; possibly TRBD1 for D (6 bases). Germline V gives CDR1 SSHAT, CDR2 FNYEAQ (reference sequence). The CDR3 contains 15 residues. The CDR3 DNA is TGTGCTAGCAGCTTGGGTACGGACAGCACCAATGAGCAGTTCTTC. This translates into CASSLGTDSTNEQFF.

This rearrangement joins TRBV7-3 to TRBJ2-2; the D gene is possibly TRBD2 (6 bases). From germline, CDR1 is SGHTA and CDR2 FQGTGA. The CDR3 spans 15 residues. With 1 base removed from V and 4 bases from J, the gap between germline ends came to 10 bases. The CDR3: CASSLRRAGTGELFF. The CDR3 bases are TGTGCCAGCAGCTTAAGGAGGGCGGGCACCGGGGAGCTGTTTTTT.

The chain couples TRBV6-5 to TRBJ2-5, with 7 bases fitting TRBD1. The CDR3 is made up of 13 amino acids. V gave up 6 bases and J gave up 2 bases; unmatched junction bases: 3. The germline V gene has CDR1 MNHEY and CDR2 SVGAGI. The CDR3, as DNA: TGTGCCAGCAGCCCCAGGGGGCAAGAGACCCAGTACTTC. This sequence encodes CASSPRGQETQYF.

This chain connects TRBV2 to TRBJ2-3, with a possible D match to TRBD2 (6 bases). The V end lost 6 bases, the J end lost 4 bases, and 17 bases lay between the germline ends. Per the germline V gene, CDR1 is SNHLY and CDR2 is FYNNEI. The CDR3 extends over 15 amino acids. The CDR3 sequence is CASRTDLGGADTQYF. In DNA form, the CDR3 reads TGTGCCAGCAGGACGGACTTGGGCGGGGCAGATACGCAGTATTTT.

The DNA for the CDR3 is TGTGCCAGCAGGACGGGTGAGGGCCTCTATGGCTACACCTTC. Translation: CASRTGEGLYGYTF. This chain uses TRBV2 with TRBJ1-2; D is unresolved. The CDR3 loop spans 14 amino acids. Germline CDR1 is SNHLY and CDR2 is FYNNEI. The V gene lost 6 bases and the J gene lost 4 bases, with 15 bases spanning the gap.

Note on this clone: A read error may produce the germline difference seen at one junction end. The V gene is TRBV6-6, the J gene TRBJ1-1; tentatively, D is TRBD1 (6 bases). The CDR3 has 12 amino acids. Germline V CDR1 and CDR2: MNHNY, SVGAGI (reference sequence). The CDR3 loop is CASSYSDSLPVF. The CDR3, as DNA: TGTGCCAGCAGTTACTCGGACAGCCTCCCGGTCTTT.

This chain uses TRBV3-1 (or the pseudogene TRBV3-2) with TRBJ2-5; TRBD1 matches at 7 bases. CDR1 and CDR2 from the germline V gene are LGHDT and YNNKEL (reference sequence). The CDR3 extends over 13 amino acids. After removal of 4 bases from V and 5 bases from J, the junction contained 4 bases not matched to a gene. The CDR3: CASSPTGSETQYF. The CDR3 DNA follows: TGTGCCAGCAGCCCGACAGGGTCGGAGACCCAGTACTTC.